A single sample gave rise to the 7 T cell receptor beta chains below, sequenced in a study of blood T cells in healthy people across ages. PCR was performed a second time for about 6 to 12 cycles using a sample-barcoded 5' primer and a J-beta primer mix. Each CDR3 protein gets one entry after TCRdb re-called the 5' RACE reads with MiXCR. The sample has 650,000 to 1,000,000 distinct CDR3 sequences, roughly 34% seen once. The specimen was blood. The receptors were gathered from a man aged 18 to 29 in good health.

In this sample, this clonotype turned up a few times. The chain recombines TRBV7-2 with TRBJ2-3, with D unclear. Germline values: CDR1 SGHTA, CDR2 FQGNSA. V was clipped by 5 bases and J by 2 bases, with 11 bases between them. The CDR3 loop spans 14 amino acids. The CDR3: CASSRRLTTDTQYF. In nucleotides, the CDR3 is TGTGCCAGCAGCCGCCGACTTACCACAGATACGCAGTATTTT.

To note about this clonotype: An end of the junction does not agree with germline; a read error may underlie this. The chain combines TRBV27 with TRBJ1-2; maybe TRBD1 (6 bases). The CDR3 is made up of 14 amino acids. From germline, CDR1 is MNHEY and CDR2 SMNVEV (reference sequence). The DNA for the CDR3 is TGTGCCAGCAGTGGGGGTGGGGGGGCCGTTGGCCACACCTTC. Protein: CASSGGGGAVGHTF.

This rearrangement joins TRBV9 to TRBJ2-7; 7 bases map to TRBD1. The CDR3 consists of 15 residues. The junction had 9 bases not matched to a gene; V was cut back by 2 bases and J by 4 bases. Germline V CDR1 and CDR2: SGDLS, YYNGEE. The CDR3 DNA follows: TGTGCCAGCAGCGTTCACCGGGACAGCCGTTACGAGCAGTACTTC. It encodes CASSVHRDSRYEQYF.

The chain uses TRBV4-2 and TRBJ1-1, with D perhaps matching TRBD1 (6 bases). The CDR3 runs 15 residues. From germline, CDR1 is LGHNA and CDR2 YNFKEQ. The germline V and J ends were trimmed by 10 bases and 6 bases, with 24 bases remaining between them. The CDR3 DNA reads as TGTGCCACCACACTCCAAGCACAGGGTTCCCCTGAAGCTTTCTTT. Protein: CATTLQAQGSPEAFF.

V gene TRBV6-2 or TRBV6-3 combines with J gene TRBJ1-2; D not resolved. The V end was cut by 4 bases, the J end by 6 bases, with 18 bases between. This CDR3 has 15 residues. From germline, CDR1 is MNHEY and CDR2 SVGEGT. The CDR3 region has the DNA TGTGCCAGCAGTTCCTACTACTCGGTCGAGAATGGCTACACCTTC. Protein: CASSSYYSVENGYTF.

V usage is TRBV19 and J usage is TRBJ1-6, with no clear D. This CDR3 comprises 15 residues. CDR1 LNHDA and CDR2 SQIVND come from the germline V gene (reference sequence). The V gene lost 1 base and the J gene lost 7 bases, with 11 bases spanning the gap. In nucleotides, the CDR3 is TGTGCCAGTAGTATAGCCCGGAGGGAGAATTCACCCCTCCACTTT. It translates to CASSIARRENSPLHF.

The chain is built from TRBV7-3 and TRBJ2-5; D uncertain. Trimming stripped 0 bases from V and 2 bases from J, with 10 bases between. The CDR3 runs to 15 residues. Germline-derived CDR1 and CDR2 are SGHTA and FQGTGA. CDR3 sequence: CASSLTVGLQETQYF. DNA for the CDR3: TGTGCCAGCAGCTTAACAGTCGGGCTTCAAGAGACCCAGTACTTC. Filled out from reference TRBV7-3 and TRBJ2-5, the complete variable domain reads GAGVSQTPSNKVTEKGKYVELRCDPISGHTALYWYRQSLGQGPEFLIYFQGTGAADDSGLPNDRFFAVRPEGSVSTLKIQRTERGDSAVYLCASSLTVGLQETQYFGPGTRLLVL.